These 22 T cell receptor beta chains originate from one sample sequenced in a study of blood T cell repertoires in COVID-19. The protocol was immunoSEQ multiplex PCR, while the TCRdb copy is restricted to in-frame clones and leaves out a portion. Of 300,000 or so clones listed, 65% to 85% are singletons. The sequenced material came from peripheral blood. These receptors were taken from a woman in her fifties or sixties with acute or convalescent COVID-19.

The chain couples TRBV27 to TRBJ1-1, with D unclear. This CDR3 has 14 amino acids. The V and J ends lost 2 bases and 1 base respectively, with 8 bases between them. Germline V gene sequence: CDR1 MNHEY, CDR2 SMNVEV (reference sequence). This CDR3 reads CASSLLTENTEAFF. The CDR3 bases are TGTGCCAGCAGTTTACTTACAGAGAACACTGAAGCTTTCTTT.

This clone has a handful of counts. V is TRBV2 and J is TRBJ2-7; 12 nucleotides line up with TRBD1. Germline V gives CDR1 SNHLY, CDR2 FYNNEI. V trimming: 6 bases; J trimming: 4 bases; junction bases outside the gene matches: 7. This CDR3 is 15 amino acids long. In nucleotides, the CDR3 is TGTGCCAGCAGGACCGGGACAGGGGGCGTATACGAGCAGTACTTC. Protein sequence: CASRTGTGGVYEQYF.

A few counts support this clone. Distinct nucleotide sequences in the sample also encode this CDR3. The chain links TRBV6-5 to TRBJ1-1; D perhaps matches TRBD1 (5 bases). Germline V gene sequence: CDR1 MNHEY, CDR2 SVGAGI. The CDR3 extends over 13 amino acids. Trimming took off 5 bases at V and 0 bases at J, with 7 bases between the two ends. CDR3 DNA sequence: TGTGCCAGCAGTCGGACACTGAACACTGAAGCTTTCTTT. It specifies CASSRTLNTEAFF.

J is TRBJ1-2 and V is TRBV2, with 11 bases matching TRBD1. The germline V gene encodes CDR1 SNHLY and CDR2 FYNNEI. J lost 6 bases, V lost 5 bases, and 8 bases had no gene match. CDR3 length: 15 residues. The CDR3 loop reads CASSLGTGGMDGYTF. DNA of the CDR3: TGTGCCAGCAGTCTAGGGACAGGGGGGATGGATGGCTACACCTTC.

This chain links TRBV2 with TRBJ1-6; no reliable D call. CDR1 and CDR2 from the germline V gene are SNHLY and FYNNEI. V gave up 6 bases and J gave up 6 bases, with 12 bases separating them. The CDR3 has 14 amino acids. The DNA of the CDR3 is TGTGCCAGCAGGAGGGTAATAGGTAATTCACCCCTCCACTTT. It specifies CASRRVIGNSPLHF. The full variable domain, with the rest looked up from reference TRBV2 and TRBJ1-6, is EPEVTQTPSHQVTQMGQEVILRCVPISNHLYFYWYRQILGQKVEFLVSFYNNEISEKSEIFDDQFSVERPDGSNFTLKIRSTKLEDSAMYFCASRRVIGNSPLHFGNGTRLTVT.

This clone was recorded a few times. The chain uses TRBV7-2 and TRBJ2-6; 8 bases agree with TRBD2. The ends lost 5 bases at V and 10 bases at J; junction bases unmatched: 10. Germline lookup yields CDR1 SGHTA and CDR2 FQGNSA. The CDR3 contains 15 residues. The DNA of the CDR3 is TGTGCCAGCAGCCCAAATAGCGGGGCCGGAAACGTCCTGACTTTC. It yields the protein CASSPNSGAGNVLTF.

This chain uses TRBV6-4 with TRBJ2-2, with TRBD2 identical over 7 bases. This CDR3 is 14 amino acids long. Trimming cost V 4 bases and J 5 bases; bases outside gene matches: 4. Germline-derived CDR1 and CDR2 are MRHNA and SNTAGT. DNA of the CDR3: TGTGCCAGCAGTGTCCAGGGAGGGACCGGGGAGCTGTTTTTT. Its protein product is CASSVQGGTGELFF.

The V and J genes are TRBV29-1 and TRBJ1-1; tentative D call: TRBD1 (5 bases). V was clipped by 4 bases and J by 3 bases, with 15 bases between them. The CDR3 covers 14 residues. The V gene's germline CDR1 is SQVTM and CDR2 ANQGSEA. The CDR3 sequence: CSVVGRVWDTEAFF. The DNA for the CDR3 is TGCAGCGTTGTAGGCAGGGTATGGGACACTGAAGCTTTCTTT.

This chain connects TRBV7-9 to TRBJ2-1; D may be TRBD1 (7 bases). The CDR3 is 11 amino acids. V shed 11 bases and J shed 7 bases, with 12 bases lying between them. CDR1 is SEHNR, CDR2 FQNEAQ, per germline (reference sequence). This chain's CDR3 is CAASGGNEQFF. The CDR3 DNA follows: TGTGCCGCTTCAGGGGGGAATGAGCAGTTCTTC.

This clone has just one count. The V and J genes are TRBV9 and TRBJ1-1; tentatively, D is TRBD1 (5 bases). CDR1 and CDR2 (germline): SGDLS, YYNGEE. CDR3 size: 14 residues. Deletions cut 4 bases from V and 5 bases from J, with 15 bases between. The CDR3 reads CASSSSSGETEAFF. For the CDR3, the DNA is TGTGCCAGCAGCTCTAGTTCGGGGGAAACTGAAGCTTTCTTT.

V is TRBV5-1 and J is TRBJ2-1; TRBD2 aligns across 12 bases. In germline, CDR1 is SGHRS, CDR2 YFSETQ. The trim removed 2 bases at V and 9 bases at J, leaving 12 bases unmatched. The CDR3 spans 17 residues. CDR3 in DNA: TGCGCCAGCAGCTTCGGGACTAGCGGGCACATCCAGGCTGAGCAGTTCTTC. It yields the protein CASSFGTSGHIQAEQFF.

J is TRBJ1-5 and V is TRBV7-9; D not certain. In germline, CDR1 is SEHNR, CDR2 FQNEAQ (reference sequence). Trimming took 5 bases from V and 6 from J, leaving 14 bases between them. This CDR3 is built from 14 residues. The CDR3: CASSGLTESQPQHF. For the CDR3, the DNA is TGTGCCAGCAGCGGACTGACCGAGAGTCAGCCCCAGCATTTT.

This clone has a single count. The genes are TRBV2 and TRBJ2-5; 7 bases line up with TRBD1. Germline CDR1 SNHLY, CDR2 FYNNEI. The V gene end was trimmed by 7 bases and the J gene end by 3 bases; junction bases not matched to a gene: 5. The CDR3 length is 13 residues. CDR3 bases: TGTGCCAGCAAGAGGGACAGAGAAGAGACCCAGTACTTC. Translation gives CASKRDREETQYF.

The chain carries TRBV29-1 and TRBJ2-1, with 8 positions matching TRBD2. This CDR3 has 14 amino acids. The germline CDR1 and CDR2 sequences are SQVTM and ANQGSEA. The ends lost 8 bases at V and 0 bases at J; junction bases unmatched: 6. For the CDR3, the DNA is TGCAGCTTGAGCGGGAGCGACTCCTACAATGAGCAGTTCTTC. Its protein product is CSLSGSDSYNEQFF.

J is TRBJ2-1 and V is TRBV29-1, with 13 bases matching TRBD2. This CDR3 has 20 residues. After removal of 0 bases from V and 0 bases from J, the junction contained 11 bases not matched to a gene. Germline lookup yields CDR1 SQVTM and CDR2 ANQGSEA. CDR3 amino acids: CSVEERTSGSIGSSYNEQFF. The CDR3 nucleotides read TGCAGCGTTGAAGAGCGGACTAGCGGGAGTATCGGGAGCTCCTACAATGAGCAGTTCTTC.

Comments on this clone: Other DNA sequences in the sample encode the same CDR3. This chain links TRBV7-2 with TRBJ1-2; perhaps TRBD1 as D (6 bases). The V gene's germline CDR1 is SGHTA and CDR2 FQGNSA. The CDR3 extends over 13 amino acids. Between the trimmed V and J ends, which lost 1 base and 4 bases, there was a span of 7 bases. CDR3 in amino acids: CASSLDRVYGYTF. The CDR3 DNA is TGTGCCAGCAGCTTAGACAGGGTCTATGGCTACACCTTC.

Only one count was recorded for this clone. The rearrangement links TRBV10-3 to TRBJ2-1; the match to TRBD2 covers 8 bases. V was clipped by 3 bases and J by 8 bases; unmatched bases: 12. The CDR3 is made up of 16 amino acids. Per the germline V gene, CDR1 is ENHRY and CDR2 is SYGVKD. CDR3 loop: CAISENSAGVAHEQFF. CDR3 nucleotides: TGTGCCATCAGTGAAAATTCAGCGGGAGTTGCCCATGAGCAGTTCTTC.

CDR3 in amino acids: CASSYSGQGYSPLHF. In DNA, the CDR3 is TGTGCCAGCAGTTACTCGGGGCAGGGGTATTCACCCCTCCACTTT. J is TRBJ1-6 and V is TRBV6-5, with D possibly TRBD1 on 6 matching bases. The V end lost 0 bases, the J end lost 8 bases, and 11 bases lay between the germline ends. The CDR3 extends over 15 amino acids. The V gene's germline CDR1 is MNHEY and CDR2 SVGAGI.

This clone was observed a single time. The V and J genes are TRBV1 and TRBJ2-1; the table's TRBD2 call for D was not verified on the DNA. TRBV1 is a documented pseudogene. The CDR3 loop spans 16 amino acids. The CDR3 reads CTSSQKPSGNPNEQFF. As DNA, the CDR3 is TGCACCAGCAGCCAAAAGCCTAGCGGGAACCCCAATGAGCAGTTCTTC.

J is TRBJ1-5 and V is TRBV18; 7 bases agree with TRBD1. The CDR3 covers 15 residues. With 0 bases clipped from V and 6 bases from J, the junction kept 5 bases outside the gene matches. CDR1 and CDR2 from the germline V gene are KGHSH and LQKENI. This CDR3 is CASSPPTRQGQPQHF. The CDR3 DNA sequence: TGTGCCAGCTCACCACCTACTAGACAGGGTCAGCCCCAGCATTTT.

This chain's CDR3 is CATSDPTGSGEKLFF. CDR3 coding DNA: TGTGCCACCAGTGATCCAACAGGGTCGGGTGAAAAACTGTTTTTT. This sequence joins TRBV24-1 and TRBJ1-4; tentative D call: TRBD1 (6 bases). Trimming removed 3 bases from V and 7 bases from J, with 14 bases in between. The germline V gene has CDR1 KGHDR and CDR2 SFDVKD. The CDR3 sequence is 15 residues long.

V is TRBV29-1 and J is TRBJ1-2; 11 bases agree with TRBD1. Germline trimming cut 5 bases from V and 2 bases from J; bases unmatched to any gene: 1. The CDR3 is 13 residues long. Germline V gene data show CDR1 as SQVTM and CDR2 as ANQGSEA. The CDR3 sequence is CSVRTGGNYGYTF. The CDR3 DNA sequence: TGCAGCGTTAGGACAGGGGGCAACTATGGCTACACCTTC.